This T cell receptor beta chain emerged from a study of shared clonotypes between healthy human individuals. The study, taken as a whole, reports: Rarefaction curves obtained for sorted subsets showed sequencing incomplete despite large depth. Memory subsets generally showed smaller estimated richness than naive subsets did. Expectations were that clonotype sharing among donors would be affected by sequencing depth.

The data were produced by immunoSEQ multiplex PCR, yet TCRdb's version contains in-frame clones alone and is incomplete. The repertoire holds some 2.1 million clones, with 85% to 95% as singletons. As for this clone: The target antigen is unknown.

CDR3 length: 16 residues. CDR1 and CDR2 (germline): MNHNS, SASEGT. The germline V and J ends were trimmed by 2 bases and 1 base, with 12 bases remaining between them. Naive CD8 cells comprised CD45RO-negative, CCR7-positively selected cells, excluding terminally differentiated effector memory CD45RA+ cells. The V and J genes are TRBV6-1 and TRBJ1-5; D remains ambiguous. This TCR came from a man aged 18 to 30 in good health. Material: naive CD8+ T cells sorted from blood. CDR3 loop: CASSEMLAQSNQPQHF. CDR3 coding DNA: TGTGCCAGCAGTGAAATGTTAGCCCAGAGCAATCAGCCCCAGCATTTT.